The TCR beta chain described here comes from a study of cytotoxic CD8 clonotypes in ibrutinib-treated CLL. This clone has just a few counts. The antigen remains unidentified. Clones were sequenced by immunoSEQ multiplex PCR, and TCRdb holds only the in-frame ones, with some missing. The sample records about 76,000 clones, 83% being singletons. The germline V gene encodes CDR1 LGHNA and CDR2 YNFKEQ. This CDR3 is built from 13 residues. V lost 0 bases and J lost 10, with 10 bases in between. General study findings and limits: Increased clonality at ibrutinib response gave way to a return toward baseline at progression. Patients with sustained remission and those progressing were sampled at differing times. Clonality correlated strongly with circulating CD8+ T cells and exceeded age-matched healthy donors at baseline.

This sequence joins TRBV4-2 and TRBJ2-1; D is unresolved. The starting material was PBMCs, obtained after 24 months of ibrutinib treatment. The TCR originated in a human donor with chronic lymphocytic leukemia. CDR3 amino acids: CASSQDEYSEQFF. As DNA, the CDR3 is TGTGCCAGCAGCCAAGATGAGTACTCAGAGCAGTTCTTC.